The clone carrying this TCR beta chain was found many times. The data stem from a study of T-cell reconstitution after alpha-beta-depleted transplantation in children. The library targeted TCRbeta and was prepared with unique molecular identifiers. TCRdb independently ran MiXCR on the PCR reads; one entry per CDR3 protein. The sample consists of around 380,000 distinct CDR3 sequences, about 11% of them appearing once. Germline-derived CDR1 and CDR2 are SGHRS and YFSETQ. The CDR3 sequence is 14 residues long. V shed 4 bases and J shed 7 bases, with 14 bases lying between them. The specimen comprised PBMCs from the stem cell graft donor, sampled from the stem cell graft. V usage is TRBV5-1 and J usage is TRBJ1-4; D possibly corresponds to TRBD1 (5 bases). This TCR derives from a human donor who donated a stem cell graft to a child with acute myeloid leukemia. The CDR3 sequence is CASSVGTPGEKLFF. The DNA for the CDR3 is TGCGCCAGCAGCGTCGGGACCCCTGGTGAAAAACTGTTTTTT.